The source of this T cell receptor (beta chain) is a study of shared clonotypes between healthy human individuals. Study details: There were three CD4 naive, three CD4 memory, two CD8 naive and one CD8 memory plates per donor.

TCRdb's table, derived via immunoSEQ multiplex PCR, lists solely in-frame clones and lacks some. This table has approximately 340,000 clones, roughly 70% appearing once. The CDR3 is 17 amino acids. The ends lost 4 bases at V and 6 bases at J; junction bases unmatched: 11. Germline V gene sequence: CDR1 SGHTS, CDR2 YDEGEE. It was into CD45RA+ naive and CD45RA-negative memory subsets that the CD4+ cells were split. The clonotype was recovered from a man younger than 45 in good health. The rearrangement joins TRBV5-8 to TRBJ2-4; 12 nucleotides line up with TRBD2. Material: memory CD4+ T cells sorted from blood. Subset: CD45RA-negative fraction. This CDR3 reads CASSALAGGPGGNIQYF. CDR3 in DNA: TGTGCCAGCAGCGCCCTAGCGGGAGGGCCTGGTGGAAACATTCAGTACTTC.